This TCR beta chain derives from a study of blood T cell repertoires in COVID-19. J gave up 3 bases and V 3 bases, and 4 bases lay outside the gene matches. Germline CDR1 KGHSH, CDR2 LQKENI. The CDR3 spans 14 residues. Data came from immunoSEQ multiplex PCR; TCRdb stores just in-frame clones and leaves some out. The profile covers about 400,000 clones, with roughly 89% appearing a single time and about a tenth taken by the ten largest. The sequence came from a woman aged 50 to 60 who had recovered from COVID-19. Sequenced sample: PBMCs or T cells enriched from blood (not recorded which). The rearrangement uses TRBV18 and TRBJ2-7, with TRBD1 matching over 8 bases. The CDR3 protein is CASSPGQADYEQYF. CDR3 DNA: TGTGCCAGCTCACCGGGACAGGCTGACTACGAGCAGTACTTC.